The TCR beta chain under discussion was sequenced for a study of control samples from healthy donors and cancer patients. The V and J ends lost 5 bases and 0 bases respectively, with 8 bases between them. Per germline, CDR1 SEHNR and CDR2 FQNEAQ (reference sequence). CDR3 length: 15 residues. The data were produced by immunoSEQ multiplex PCR, yet TCRdb's version contains in-frame clones alone and is incomplete. This table holds roughly 150,000 clones, around 90% found once. The clonotype was recovered from a man younger than 45 in good health. This rearrangement joins TRBV7-9 to TRBJ2-6; D gene unclear. The sample taken for sequencing was blood. This CDR3 reads CASSRKSSGANVLTF. The CDR3 nucleotides are TGTGCCAGCAGCAGAAAGAGCTCTGGGGCCAACGTCCTGACTTTC.